The T cell receptor (beta chain) under discussion was sequenced for a study of control samples from healthy donors and cancer patients (dated by TCRdb to 2020 to 2021). Library preparation employed the immunoSEQ multiplex PCR assay. The clones in this table, taken by TCRdb from immuneACCESS, are in-frame only. Not every clone is retained; where verified, under half of the shortfall comes from an unresolved V gene, and the cause of the rest is unknown. The sample table shows some 150,000 clones, and about 93% are seen once. The ten largest make up approximately 2.5% of the sample. Concerning this clone: The antigen it binds to is not known. There are no base qualities to consult, and no much larger clone falls within one base. Different DNA sequences within this sample yield the same CDR3.

The CDR3 sequence holds 12 residues, the cysteine and phenylalanine included. This entry keeps only the CDR3 DNA: 36 bases, framed from base 1. As encoded in the germline V gene (reference sequence), CDR1 is SGHNT while CDR2 is YYREEE. The trim is 2 bases for V and 5 bases for J, with a gap of 6 bases between the germline ends. Sequenced input: blood. This chain joins TRBV5-4 to TRBJ2-3, with the D gene uncertain. This receptor was obtained from a man aged 50-59 years in good health. CDR3 loop: CASSFSGDTQYF. Here is the DNA: TGTGCCAGCAGCTTCTCTGGAGATACGCAGTATTTT.